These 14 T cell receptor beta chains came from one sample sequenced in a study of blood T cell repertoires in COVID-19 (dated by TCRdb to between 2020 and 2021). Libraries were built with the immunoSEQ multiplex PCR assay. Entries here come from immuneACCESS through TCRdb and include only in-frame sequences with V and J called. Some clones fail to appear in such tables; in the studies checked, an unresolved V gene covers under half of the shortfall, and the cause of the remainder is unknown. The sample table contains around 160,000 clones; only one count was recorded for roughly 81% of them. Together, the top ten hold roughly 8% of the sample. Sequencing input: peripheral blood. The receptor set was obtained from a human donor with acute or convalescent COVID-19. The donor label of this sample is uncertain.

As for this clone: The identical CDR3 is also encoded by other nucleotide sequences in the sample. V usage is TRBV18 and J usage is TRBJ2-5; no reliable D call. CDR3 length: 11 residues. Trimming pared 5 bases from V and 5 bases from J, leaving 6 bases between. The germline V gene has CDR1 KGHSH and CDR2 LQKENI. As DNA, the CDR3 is TGTGCCAGCTCATCGCAGGAGACCCAGTACTTC. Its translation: CASSSQETQYF.

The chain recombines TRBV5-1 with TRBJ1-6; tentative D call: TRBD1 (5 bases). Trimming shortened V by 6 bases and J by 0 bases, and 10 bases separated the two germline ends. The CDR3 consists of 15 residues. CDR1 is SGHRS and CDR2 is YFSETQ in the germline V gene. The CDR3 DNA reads TGCGCCAGCATGGGGGGGAGCTCCTATAATTCACCCCTCCACTTT. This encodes CASMGGSSYNSPLHF. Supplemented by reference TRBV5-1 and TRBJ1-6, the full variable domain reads KAGVTQTPRYLIKTRGQQVTLSCSPISGHRSVSWYQQTPGQGLQFLFEYFSETQRNKGNFPGRFSGRQFSNSRSEMNVSTLELGDSALYLCASMGGSSYNSPLHFGNGTRLTVT.

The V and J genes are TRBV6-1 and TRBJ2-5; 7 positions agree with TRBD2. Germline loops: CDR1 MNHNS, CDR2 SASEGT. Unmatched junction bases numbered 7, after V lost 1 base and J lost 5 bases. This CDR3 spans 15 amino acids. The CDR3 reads CASSEVWRGGETQYF. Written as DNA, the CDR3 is TGTGCCAGCAGTGAAGTTTGGAGGGGAGGGGAGACCCAGTACTTC.

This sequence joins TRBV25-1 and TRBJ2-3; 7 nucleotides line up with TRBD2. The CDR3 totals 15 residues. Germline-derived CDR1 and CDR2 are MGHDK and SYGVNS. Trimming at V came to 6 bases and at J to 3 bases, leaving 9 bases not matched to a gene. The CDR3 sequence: CASRETGGWTDTQYF. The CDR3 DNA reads TGTGCCAGCAGAGAAACGGGGGGTTGGACAGATACGCAGTATTTT.

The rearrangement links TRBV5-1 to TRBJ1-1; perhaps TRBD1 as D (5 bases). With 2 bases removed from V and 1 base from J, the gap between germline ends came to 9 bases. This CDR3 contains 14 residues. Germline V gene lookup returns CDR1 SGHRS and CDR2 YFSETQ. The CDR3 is CASSFSDKNTEAFF. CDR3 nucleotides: TGCGCCAGCAGCTTCTCGGACAAGAACACTGAAGCTTTCTTT.

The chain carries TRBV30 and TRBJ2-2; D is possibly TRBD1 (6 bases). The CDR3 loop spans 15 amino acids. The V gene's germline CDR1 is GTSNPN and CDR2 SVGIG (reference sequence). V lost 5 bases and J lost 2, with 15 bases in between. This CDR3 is CAWHTGRLNTGELFF. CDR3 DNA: TGTGCCTGGCATACAGGGAGATTAAACACCGGGGAGCTGTTTTTT.

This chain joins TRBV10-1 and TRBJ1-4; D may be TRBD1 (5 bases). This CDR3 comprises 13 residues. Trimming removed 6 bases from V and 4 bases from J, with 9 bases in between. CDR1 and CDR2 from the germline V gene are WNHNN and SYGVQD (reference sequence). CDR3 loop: CASRTVLNEKLFF. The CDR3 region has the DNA TGCGCCAGCAGGACAGTTCTTAATGAAAAACTGTTTTTT.

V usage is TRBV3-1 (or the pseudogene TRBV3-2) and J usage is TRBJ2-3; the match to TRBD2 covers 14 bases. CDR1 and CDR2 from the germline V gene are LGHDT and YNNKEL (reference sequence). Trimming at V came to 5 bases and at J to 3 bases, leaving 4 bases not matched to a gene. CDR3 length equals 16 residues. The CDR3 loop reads CASSGLAGGSTDTQYF. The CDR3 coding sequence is TGTGCCAGCAGCGGACTAGCGGGGGGTTCGACAGATACGCAGTATTTT.

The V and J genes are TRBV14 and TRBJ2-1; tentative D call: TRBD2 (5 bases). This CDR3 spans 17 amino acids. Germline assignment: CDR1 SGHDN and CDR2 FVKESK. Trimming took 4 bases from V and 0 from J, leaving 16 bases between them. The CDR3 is CASSPTLVASSYNEQFF. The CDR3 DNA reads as TGTGCCAGCAGCCCCACCCTGGTAGCGAGCTCCTACAATGAGCAGTTCTTC. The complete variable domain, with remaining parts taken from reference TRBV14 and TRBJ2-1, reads EAGVTQFPSHSVIEKGQTVTLRCDPISGHDNLYWYRRVMGKEIKFLLHFVKESKQDESGMPNNRFLAERTGGTYSTLKVQPAELEDSGVYFCASSPTLVASSYNEQFFGPGTRLTVL.

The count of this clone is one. The CDR3 DNA follows: TGCAGCTCCCCGGGAGGGGGAGAGACCCAGTACTTC. Its translation: CSSPGGGETQYF. This sequence joins TRBV29-1 and TRBJ2-5, with TRBD2 matching 8 bases. The CDR3 consists of 12 residues. Trimming at V came to 8 bases and at J to 4 bases, leaving 6 bases not matched to a gene. CDR1 and CDR2 (germline): SQVTM, ANQGSEA.

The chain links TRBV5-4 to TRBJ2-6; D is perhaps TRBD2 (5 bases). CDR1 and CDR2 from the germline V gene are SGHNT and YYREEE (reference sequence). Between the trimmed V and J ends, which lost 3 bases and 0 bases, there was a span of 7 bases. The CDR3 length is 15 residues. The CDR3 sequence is CASSSGNSGANVLTF. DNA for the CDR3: TGTGCCAGCAGCTCCGGGAACTCTGGGGCCAACGTCCTGACTTTC.

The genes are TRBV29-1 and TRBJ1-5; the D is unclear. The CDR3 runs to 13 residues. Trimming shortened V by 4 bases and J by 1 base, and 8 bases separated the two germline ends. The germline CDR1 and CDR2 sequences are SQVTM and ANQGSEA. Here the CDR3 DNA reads TGCAGCGTTGCAGGCCACAGCAATCAGCCCCAGCATTTT. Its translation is CSVAGHSNQPQHF.

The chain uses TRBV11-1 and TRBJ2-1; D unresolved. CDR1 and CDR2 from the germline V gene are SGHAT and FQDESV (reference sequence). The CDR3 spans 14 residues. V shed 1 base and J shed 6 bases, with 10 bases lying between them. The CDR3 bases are TGTGCCAGCAGCTTAGTTGGGCCACGCAATGAGCAGTTCTTC. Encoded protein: CASSLVGPRNEQFF.

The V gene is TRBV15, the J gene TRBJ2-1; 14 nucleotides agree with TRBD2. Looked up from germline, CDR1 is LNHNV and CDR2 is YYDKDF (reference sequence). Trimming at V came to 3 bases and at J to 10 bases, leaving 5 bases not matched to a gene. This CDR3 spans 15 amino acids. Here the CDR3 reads CATSSRLAGGKEQFF. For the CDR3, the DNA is TGTGCCACCAGCAGCAGACTAGCGGGGGGGAAAGAGCAGTTCTTC. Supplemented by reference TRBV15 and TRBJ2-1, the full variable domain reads DAMVIQNPRYQVTQFGKPVTLSCSQTLNHNVMYWYQQKSSQAPKLLFHYYDKDFNNEADTPDNFQSRRPNTSFCFLDIRSPGLGDTAMYLCATSSRLAGGKEQFFGPGTRLTVL.